The rows below give T cell receptor beta chains drawn from one sample of a study of early T cells in non-severe SARS-CoV-2 infection. TCRdb independently ran MiXCR on the 5' RACE reads; one entry per CDR3 protein. The sample carries more than 75,000 distinct CDR3 sequences, roughly an eighth recorded once. The sample was whole blood. The receptors stem from an adult who was a healthcare worker with PCR-confirmed SARS-CoV-2 infection or an uninfected control (not recorded which). Both conserved end residues are part of each CDR3. A D gene is named only where the DNA matches it firmly. Size values are once, few and many counts, or a class for expanded clones, and some rows have none.

d_gene	v_gene	abundance	j_gene	CDR3nt	CDR3aa
-	TRBV29-1	few	TRBJ2-7	TGCAGCGTTGTATTCGGCAGGGGTGGGTACGAGCAGTACTTC	CSVVFGRGGYEQYF
TRBD2	TRBV5-1	few	TRBJ2-3	TGCGCCAGCAGCTGGGGACTAGCGGTCACAGATACGCAGTATTTT	CASSWGLAVTDTQYF
-	TRBV12-3/TRBV12-4	many	TRBJ2-1	TGTGCCAGCAGTTTAAACACAGGAGATAAGCAGTTCTTC	CASSLNTGDKQFF
-	TRBV5-6	many	TRBJ2-4	TGTGCCAGCAGCTTGGTAGGATTGGTTCTAGCCAAAAACATTCAGTACTTC	CASSLVGLVLAKNIQYF
TRBD1	TRBV9	few	TRBJ2-7	TGTGCCAGCAGCGCGGACAGGGCCTACGAGCAGTACTTC	CASSADRAYEQYF
-	TRBV2	-	TRBJ2-6	TGTGCCAGCAGTGAACCGGTCTCTGGGGCCAACGTCCTGACTTTC	CASSEPVSGANVLTF
TRBD1	TRBV9	-	TRBJ2-3	TGTGCCAGCAGCGTAGAGACAGGGAAAACAGATACGCAGTATTTT	CASSVETGKTDTQYF
-	TRBV5-6	many	TRBJ1-2	TGTGCCAGCAGCCGGTTTTTCTATGGCTACACCTTC	CASSRFFYGYTF
TRBD1	TRBV9	-	TRBJ1-2	TGTGCCAGCAGCACTCAACAGGGGGCCTATGGCTACACCTTC	CASSTQQGAYGYTF
-	TRBV28	few	TRBJ1-1	TGTGCCAGCAGCTTCCTGATGGGGGGAACTGAAGCTTTCTTT	CASSFLMGGTEAFF
-	TRBV28	few	TRBJ2-1	TGTGCCACCTACCAGGGCTCCTACAATGAGCAGTTCTTC	CATYQGSYNEQFF
-	TRBV18	-	TRBJ2-7	TGTGCCAGCTCACCAGTGCTGTCCTACGAGCAGTACTTC	CASSPVLSYEQYF
-	TRBV30	few	TRBJ1-1	TGTGCCTGGAGTGTTGACAGGAACACTGAAGCTTTCTTT	CAWSVDRNTEAFF
TRBD1	TRBV19	few	TRBJ2-2	TGTGCCAGTAGTATTTGGCGGACAGGGAACACCGGGGAGCTGTTTTTT	CASSIWRTGNTGELFF
TRBD1	TRBV5-1	few	TRBJ1-2	TGCGCCAGCAGCTTGGACCCAGGGGGGAACTATGGCTACACCTTC	CASSLDPGGNYGYTF
-	TRBV29-1	few	TRBJ2-3	TGCAGCGCCTCGTCCAGGGCGGATACGCAGTATTTT	CSASSRADTQYF
-	TRBV14	few	TRBJ1-2	TGTGCCAGCAGCCACATAGGGGTCTATGGCTACACCTTC	CASSHIGVYGYTF
-	TRBV5-8	many	TRBJ2-1	TGTGCCAGCAGCTCGGGGCAGGGTGGAACCTACAATGAGCAGTTCTTC	CASSSGQGGTYNEQFF
TRBD2	TRBV29-1	many	TRBJ2-1	TGCAGCGTTGACGGGACTAGCTTCCTCTACAATGAGCAGTTCTTC	CSVDGTSFLYNEQFF
TRBD2	TRBV4-1	-	TRBJ2-3	TGCGCCAGCAGCCCCTGGACTAGCGGGGCCGGAGATACGCAGTATTTT	CASSPWTSGAGDTQYF
-	TRBV2	many	TRBJ2-1	TGTGCCAGCAGGGATACCCTGGATAATGAGCAGTTCTTC	CASRDTLDNEQFF
-	TRBV3-1	many	TRBJ2-5	TGTGCCAGCAGCCAAGCTTTGGCAGGCAGTGAGACCCAGTACTTC	CASSQALAGSETQYF
-	TRBV20-1	-	TRBJ1-1	TGCAGTGCTAGAGATGTAGGTGGCGGCACTGAAGCTTTCTTT	CSARDVGGGTEAFF
TRBD2	TRBV5-1	-	TRBJ2-3	TGCGCCAGCAGCTTTCCGACTAGCGGGGGAACAGATACGCAGTATTTT	CASSFPTSGGTDTQYF
-	TRBV29-1	many	TRBJ2-2	TGCAGCGCCGTACCTCTACAGGGCACCGGGGAGCTGTTTTTT	CSAVPLQGTGELFF
-	TRBV11-2	-	TRBJ2-7	TGTGCCAGCAGCTTAGGAGGCACTTTCTACGAGCAGTACTTC	CASSLGGTFYEQYF
TRBD1	TRBV10-3	few	TRBJ2-7	TGTGCCATCAGTGATAGTGGTCGGTCAGGGGGCTTCCTCGAGCAGTACTTC	CAISDSGRSGGFLEQYF
TRBD1	TRBV6-5	few	TRBJ1-1	TGTGCCAGCCTTCCCATTTTCCAGGGGGACACTGAAGCTTTCTTT	CASLPIFQGDTEAFF
TRBD2	TRBV27	-	TRBJ2-1	TGTGCCAGCAGTTTCGGATGGGGTCTAGCGGCCTCCTACAATGAGCAGTTCTTC	CASSFGWGLAASYNEQFF
TRBD1	TRBV12-3/TRBV12-4	few	TRBJ2-5	TGTGCCAGCAGATTGACAGGGGGAGGAGAGACCCAGTACTTC	CASRLTGGGETQYF
TRBD2	TRBV3-1	few	TRBJ2-2	TGTGCCAGCAGCCATTCTCTAGCGGGACTCGGCAAACGCACCGGGGAGCTGTTTTTT	CASSHSLAGLGKRTGELFF
TRBD1	TRBV4-1	-	TRBJ1-2	TGCGCCAGCAGCCAAGGACAGGGTGCGTATTATGGCTACACCTTC	CASSQGQGAYYGYTF
TRBD1	TRBV20-1	-	TRBJ2-7	TGCAGTGCTAGAGGGGGACAGTTCTACGAGCAGTACTTC	CSARGGQFYEQYF
-	TRBV3-1	-	TRBJ2-2	TGTGCCAGCAGCCAAGCTACGGGCGCGGAGCTGTTTTTT	CASSQATGAELFF
TRBD2	TRBV5-4	few	TRBJ2-1	TGTGCCAGCAGGCGAGCGGGAGGGCCCGGGAATGAGCAGTTCTTC	CASRRAGGPGNEQFF
-	TRBV6-1	-	TRBJ1-2	TGTGCCAGCAGCGAGGGTCCAGCACTTAACTATGGCTACACCTTC	CASSEGPALNYGYTF
-	TRBV6-1	many	TRBJ1-5	TGTGCCAGCAGTGCAACCCGGCATGCGGGCAATCAGCCCCAGCATTTT	CASSATRHAGNQPQHF